Listed below are T cell receptor beta chains from one sample, sequenced in a study of CD8+ T cells in alopecia areata. Generated by immunoSEQ multiplex PCR, the TCRdb table keeps only in-frame clones and is missing some. The profile covers roughly 200,000 clones, with 60% appearing a single time and approximately 3.4% taken by the ten largest. The sample in question was CD4+ T cells sorted from blood, obtained at week 4, from a patient treated with tofacitinib. Receptors were obtained from a human donor with alopecia areata. Each CDR3 is given with its conserved first and last residue. Each record gives: V gene, D gene, clone size, J gene, CDR3 protein, CDR3 DNA. A D gene is named only where the DNA matches it firmly. Only part of the rows carry a size: once, few, many, or a class if the clone is expanded.

v_call: TRBV18; d_call: TRBD2; clone_size: NA; j_call: TRBJ2-7; cdr3_aa: CASSESGDEQYF; cdr3_nt: TGTGCCAGCTCGGAAAGCGGGGACGAGCAGTACTTC
v_call: TRBV29-1; d_call: NA; clone_size: NA; j_call: TRBJ2-7; cdr3_aa: CSVVQSYEQYF; cdr3_nt: TGCAGCGTTGTACAATCCTACGAGCAGTACTTC
v_call: TRBV15; d_call: NA; clone_size: NA; j_call: TRBJ2-7; cdr3_aa: CATSTQGMTGYEQYF; cdr3_nt: TGTGCCACCAGCACCCAAGGCATGACGGGATACGAGCAGTACTTC
v_call: TRBV29-1; d_call: NA; clone_size: NA; j_call: TRBJ2-7; cdr3_aa: CSVHDRLGYEQYF; cdr3_nt: TGCAGCGTTCACGACAGGTTGGGGTACGAGCAGTACTTC
v_call: TRBV19; d_call: NA; clone_size: NA; j_call: TRBJ2-3; cdr3_aa: CASSIAAGTDTQYF; cdr3_nt: TGTGCCAGTAGTATCGCGGCAGGCACAGATACGCAGTATTTT
v_call: TRBV15; d_call: NA; clone_size: once; j_call: TRBJ1-6; cdr3_aa: CASHRDPDSPLHF; cdr3_nt: TGTGCCAGCCACAGGGATCCGGATTCACCCCTCCACTTT
v_call: TRBV29-1; d_call: NA; clone_size: NA; j_call: TRBJ2-5; cdr3_aa: CSVDTVSQETQYF; cdr3_nt: TGCAGCGTTGATACGGTTAGCCAAGAGACCCAGTACTTC
v_call: TRBV30; d_call: NA; clone_size: NA; j_call: TRBJ1-2; cdr3_aa: CAWSVQGHGYTF; cdr3_nt: TGTGCCTGGAGTGTACAAGGGCATGGCTACACCTTC
v_call: TRBV30; d_call: NA; clone_size: NA; j_call: TRBJ1-2; cdr3_aa: CASLPDSRFGYTF; cdr3_nt: TGTGCCTCCCTCCCGGACAGTAGGTTTGGCTACACCTTC
v_call: TRBV29-1; d_call: TRBD1; clone_size: few; j_call: TRBJ1-2; cdr3_aa: CSVAMGQAVYGYTF; cdr3_nt: TGCAGCGTTGCTATGGGACAGGCCGTCTATGGCTACACCTTC
v_call: TRBV5-1; d_call: TRBD2; clone_size: NA; j_call: TRBJ2-3; cdr3_aa: CASNLSGARTDTQYF; cdr3_nt: TGCGCCAGCAACCTTAGCGGGGCCCGCACAGATACGCAGTATTTT
v_call: TRBV5-1; d_call: NA; clone_size: few; j_call: TRBJ2-3; cdr3_aa: CASSFKGSSTDTQYF; cdr3_nt: TGCGCCAGCAGCTTCAAGGGGTCTAGCACAGATACGCAGTATTTT